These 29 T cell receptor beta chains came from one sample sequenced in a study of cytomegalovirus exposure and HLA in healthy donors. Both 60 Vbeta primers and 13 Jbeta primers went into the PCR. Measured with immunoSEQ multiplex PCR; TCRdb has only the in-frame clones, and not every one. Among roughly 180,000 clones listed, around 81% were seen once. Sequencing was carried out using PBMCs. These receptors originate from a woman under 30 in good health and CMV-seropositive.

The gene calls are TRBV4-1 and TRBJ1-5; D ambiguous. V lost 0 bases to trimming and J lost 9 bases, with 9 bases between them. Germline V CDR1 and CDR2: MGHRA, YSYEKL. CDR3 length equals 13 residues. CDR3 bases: TGCGCCAGCAGCCAAGAGTCCTCTCGGCCCCAGCATTTT. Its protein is CASSQESSRPQHF.

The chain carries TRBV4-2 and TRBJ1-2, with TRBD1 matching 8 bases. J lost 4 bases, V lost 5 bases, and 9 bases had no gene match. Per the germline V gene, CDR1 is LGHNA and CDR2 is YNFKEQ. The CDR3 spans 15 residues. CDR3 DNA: TGTGCCAGCAGCTTTTTACAGGGGGAGGTCTATGGCTACACCTTC. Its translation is CASSFLQGEVYGYTF.

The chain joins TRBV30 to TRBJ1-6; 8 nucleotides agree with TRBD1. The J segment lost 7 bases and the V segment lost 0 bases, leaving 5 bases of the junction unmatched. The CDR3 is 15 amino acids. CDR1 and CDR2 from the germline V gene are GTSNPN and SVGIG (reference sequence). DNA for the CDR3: TGTGCCTGGAGTGTAGACAGGGGTTGGAATTCACCCCTCCACTTT. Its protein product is CAWSVDRGWNSPLHF.

The CDR3 protein is CASSIRTGEFNGYTF. The CDR3 region has the DNA TGTGCCAGTAGTATTCGGACAGGGGAGTTTAATGGCTACACCTTC. The chain recombines TRBV19 with TRBJ1-2, with TRBD1 matching 9 bases. From germline, CDR1 is LNHDA and CDR2 SQIVND (reference sequence). J gave up 6 bases and V 3 bases, and 8 bases lay outside the gene matches. The CDR3 is 15 residues long. Filled out from reference TRBV19 and TRBJ1-2, the complete variable domain reads DGGITQSPKYLFRKEGQNVTLSCEQNLNHDAMYWYRQDPGQGLRLIYYSQIVNDFQKGDIAEGYSVSREKKESFPLTVTSAQKNPTAFYLCASSIRTGEFNGYTFGSGTRLTVV.

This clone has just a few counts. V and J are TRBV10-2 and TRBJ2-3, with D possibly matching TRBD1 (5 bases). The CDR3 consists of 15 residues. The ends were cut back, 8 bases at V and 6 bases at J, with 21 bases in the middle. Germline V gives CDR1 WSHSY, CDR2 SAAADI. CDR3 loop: CASRVGQATWDTQYF. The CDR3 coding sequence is TGCGCCAGCCGTGTCGGACAAGCTACATGGGATACGCAGTATTTT.

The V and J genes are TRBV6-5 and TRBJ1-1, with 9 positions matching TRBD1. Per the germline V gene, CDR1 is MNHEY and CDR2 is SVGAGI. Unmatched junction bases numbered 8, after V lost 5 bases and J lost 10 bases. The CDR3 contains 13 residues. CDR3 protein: CASSNLQGARAFF. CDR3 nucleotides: TGTGCCAGCAGTAACCTACAGGGGGCGAGAGCTTTCTTT.

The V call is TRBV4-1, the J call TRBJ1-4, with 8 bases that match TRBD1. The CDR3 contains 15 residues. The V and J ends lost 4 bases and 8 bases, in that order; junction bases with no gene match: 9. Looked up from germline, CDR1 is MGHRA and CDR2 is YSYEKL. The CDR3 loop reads CASSLEDREGEKLFF. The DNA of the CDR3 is TGCGCCAGCAGCCTGGAGGACAGGGAAGGCGAAAAACTGTTTTTT.

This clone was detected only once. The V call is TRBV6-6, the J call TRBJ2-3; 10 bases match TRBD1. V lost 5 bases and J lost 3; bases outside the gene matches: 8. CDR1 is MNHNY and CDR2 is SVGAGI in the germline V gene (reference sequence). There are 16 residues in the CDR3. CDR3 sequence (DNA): TGTGCCAGCAGTCAGGGGACAGGGGCGCTTACAGATACGCAGTATTTT. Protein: CASSQGTGALTDTQYF.

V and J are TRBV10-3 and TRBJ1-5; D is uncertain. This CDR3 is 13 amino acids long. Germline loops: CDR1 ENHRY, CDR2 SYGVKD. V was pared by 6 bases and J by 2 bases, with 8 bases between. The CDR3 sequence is CAIRPGGNQPQHF. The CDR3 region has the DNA TGTGCCATCAGACCAGGTGGCAATCAGCCCCAGCATTTT.

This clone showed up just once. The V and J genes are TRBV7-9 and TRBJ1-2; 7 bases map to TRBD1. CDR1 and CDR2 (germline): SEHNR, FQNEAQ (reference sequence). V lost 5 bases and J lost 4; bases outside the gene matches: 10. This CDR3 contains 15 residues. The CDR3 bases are TGTGCCAGCAGCCCAGAACAGGGGCTAGTCTATGGCTACACCTTC. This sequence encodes CASSPEQGLVYGYTF.

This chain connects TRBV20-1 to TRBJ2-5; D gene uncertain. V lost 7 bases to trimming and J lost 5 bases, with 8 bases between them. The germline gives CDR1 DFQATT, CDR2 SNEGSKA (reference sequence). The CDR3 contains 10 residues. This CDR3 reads CSVMRETQYF. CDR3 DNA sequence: TGCAGTGTAATGCGGGAGACCCAGTACTTC.

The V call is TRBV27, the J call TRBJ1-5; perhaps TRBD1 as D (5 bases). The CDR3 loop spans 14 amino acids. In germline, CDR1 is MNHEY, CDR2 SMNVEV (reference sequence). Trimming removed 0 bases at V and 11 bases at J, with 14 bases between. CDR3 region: CASSLSTGAGAQHF. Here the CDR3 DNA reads TGTGCCAGCAGTTTATCGACCGGGGCGGGGGCCCAGCATTTT.

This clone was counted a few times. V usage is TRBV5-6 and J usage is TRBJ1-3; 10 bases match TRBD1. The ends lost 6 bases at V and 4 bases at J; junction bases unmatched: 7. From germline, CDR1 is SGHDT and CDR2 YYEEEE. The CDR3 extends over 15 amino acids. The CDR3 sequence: CASTRQGALGNTIYF. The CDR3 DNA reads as TGTGCCAGCACTAGACAGGGGGCCTTAGGAAACACCATATATTTT.

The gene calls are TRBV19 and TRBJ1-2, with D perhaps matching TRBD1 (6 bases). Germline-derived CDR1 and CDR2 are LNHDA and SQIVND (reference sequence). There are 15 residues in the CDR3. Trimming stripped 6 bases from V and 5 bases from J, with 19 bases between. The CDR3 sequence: CASSPTGPLGYGYTF. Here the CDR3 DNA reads TGTGCCAGTAGCCCCACAGGGCCCCTAGGGTATGGCTACACCTTC.

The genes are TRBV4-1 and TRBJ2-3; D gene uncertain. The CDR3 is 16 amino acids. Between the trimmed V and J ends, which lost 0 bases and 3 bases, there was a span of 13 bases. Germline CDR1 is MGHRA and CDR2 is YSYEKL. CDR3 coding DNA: TGCGCCAGCAGCCAAGATCCGACAATACCAACAGATACGCAGTATTTT. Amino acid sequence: CASSQDPTIPTDTQYF.

The CDR3 region is CASTQGAGVSPLHF. In nucleotides, the CDR3 is TGTGCCAGCACGCAGGGGGCTGGGGTTTCACCCCTCCACTTT. V is TRBV2 and J is TRBJ1-6; 8 bases align to TRBD1. Germline V gives CDR1 SNHLY, CDR2 FYNNEI. This CDR3 has 14 amino acids. V dropped 7 bases and J dropped 9; count of bases not matched to a gene: 8.

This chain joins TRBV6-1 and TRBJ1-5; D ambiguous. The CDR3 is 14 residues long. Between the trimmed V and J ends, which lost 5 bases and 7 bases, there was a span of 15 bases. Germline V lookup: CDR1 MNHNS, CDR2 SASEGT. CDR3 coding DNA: TGTGCCAGCAGTCGAGGTTGGGAGGGCCAGCCCCAGCATTTT. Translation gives CASSRGWEGQPQHF.

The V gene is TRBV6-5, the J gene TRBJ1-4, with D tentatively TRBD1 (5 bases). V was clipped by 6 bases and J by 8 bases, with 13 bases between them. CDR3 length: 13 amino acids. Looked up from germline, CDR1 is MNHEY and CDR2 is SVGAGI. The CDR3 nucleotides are TGTGCCAGCAGGCATTCAGGGTGGGAAAAACTGTTTTTT. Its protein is CASRHSGWEKLFF.

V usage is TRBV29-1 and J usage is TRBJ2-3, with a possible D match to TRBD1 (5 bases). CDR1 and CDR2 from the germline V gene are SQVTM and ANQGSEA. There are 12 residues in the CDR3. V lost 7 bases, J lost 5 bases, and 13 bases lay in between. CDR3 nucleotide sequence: TGCAGCGCACCTCAGGGTGAAGATACGCAGTATTTT. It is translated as CSAPQGEDTQYF.

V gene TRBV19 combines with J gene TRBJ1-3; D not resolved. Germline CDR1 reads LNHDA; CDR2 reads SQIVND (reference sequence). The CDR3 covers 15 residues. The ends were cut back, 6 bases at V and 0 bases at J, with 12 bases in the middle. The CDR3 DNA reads TGTGCCAGTAGGATGTCGCGGAGCTCTGGAAACACCATATATTTT. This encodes CASRMSRSSGNTIYF.

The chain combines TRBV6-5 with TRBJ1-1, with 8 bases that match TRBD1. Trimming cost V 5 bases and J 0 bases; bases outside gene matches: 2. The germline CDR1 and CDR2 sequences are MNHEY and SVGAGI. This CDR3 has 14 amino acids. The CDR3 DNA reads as TGTGCCAGCAGTAGGGGACAGGTGAACACTGAAGCTTTCTTT. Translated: CASSRGQVNTEAFF.

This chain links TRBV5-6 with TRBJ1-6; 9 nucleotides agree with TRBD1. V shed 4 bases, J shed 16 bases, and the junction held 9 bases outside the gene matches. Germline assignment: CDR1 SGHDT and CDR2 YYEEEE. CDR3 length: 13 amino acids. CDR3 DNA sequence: TGTGCCAGCAGCACAGGGGGCCCTTTGATTCTCCACTTT. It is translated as CASSTGGPLILHF.

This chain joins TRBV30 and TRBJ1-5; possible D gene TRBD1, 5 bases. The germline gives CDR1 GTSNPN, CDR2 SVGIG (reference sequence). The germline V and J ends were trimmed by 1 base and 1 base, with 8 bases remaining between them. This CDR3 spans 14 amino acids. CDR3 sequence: CAWSAGGSNQPQHF. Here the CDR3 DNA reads TGTGCCTGGAGTGCCGGGGGGAGCAATCAGCCCCAGCATTTT.

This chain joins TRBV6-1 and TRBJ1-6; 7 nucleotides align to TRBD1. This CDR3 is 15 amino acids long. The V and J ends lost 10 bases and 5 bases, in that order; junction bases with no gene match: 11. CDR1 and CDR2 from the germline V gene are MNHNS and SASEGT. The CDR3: CAIGGRYDNNSPLHF. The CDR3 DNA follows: TGTGCCATAGGGGGCAGGTACGACAATAATTCACCCCTCCACTTT.

The CDR3: CATQGVPTDTQYF. CDR3 in DNA: TGTGCCACCCAGGGGGTGCCCACAGATACGCAGTATTTT. The chain is built from TRBV9 and TRBJ2-3; 7 nucleotides match TRBD1. CDR3 length: 13 residues. Trimming at V came to 9 bases and at J to 2 bases, leaving 6 bases not matched to a gene. The germline V gene has CDR1 SGDLS and CDR2 YYNGEE.

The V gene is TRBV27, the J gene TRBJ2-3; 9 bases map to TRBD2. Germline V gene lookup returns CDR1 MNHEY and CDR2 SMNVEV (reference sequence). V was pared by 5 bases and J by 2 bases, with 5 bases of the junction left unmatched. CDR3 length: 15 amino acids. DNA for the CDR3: TGTGCCAGCAGTCGACTAGCGGTGGTCACAGATACGCAGTATTTT. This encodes CASSRLAVVTDTQYF.

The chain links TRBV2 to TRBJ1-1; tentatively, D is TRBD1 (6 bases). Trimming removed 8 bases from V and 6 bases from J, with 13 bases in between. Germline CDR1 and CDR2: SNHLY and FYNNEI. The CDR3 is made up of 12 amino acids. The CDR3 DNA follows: TGTGCCAGCTGGGGGCGTGAGGCTGAAGCTTTCTTT. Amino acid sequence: CASWGREAEAFF.

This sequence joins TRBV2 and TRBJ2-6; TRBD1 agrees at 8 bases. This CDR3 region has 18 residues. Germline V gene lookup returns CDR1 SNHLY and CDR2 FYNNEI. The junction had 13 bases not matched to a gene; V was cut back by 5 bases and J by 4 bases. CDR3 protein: CASSWGQGATVGANVLTF. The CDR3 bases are TGTGCCAGCAGTTGGGGCCAGGGGGCGACGGTCGGGGCCAACGTCCTGACTTTC.

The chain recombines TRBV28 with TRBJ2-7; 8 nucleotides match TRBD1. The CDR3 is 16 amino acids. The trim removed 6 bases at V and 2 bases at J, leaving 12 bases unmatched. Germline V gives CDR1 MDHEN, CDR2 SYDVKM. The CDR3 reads CASSLLGGQDPYEQYF. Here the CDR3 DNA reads TGTGCCAGCAGCCTCCTAGGGGGACAGGACCCCTACGAGCAGTACTTC.